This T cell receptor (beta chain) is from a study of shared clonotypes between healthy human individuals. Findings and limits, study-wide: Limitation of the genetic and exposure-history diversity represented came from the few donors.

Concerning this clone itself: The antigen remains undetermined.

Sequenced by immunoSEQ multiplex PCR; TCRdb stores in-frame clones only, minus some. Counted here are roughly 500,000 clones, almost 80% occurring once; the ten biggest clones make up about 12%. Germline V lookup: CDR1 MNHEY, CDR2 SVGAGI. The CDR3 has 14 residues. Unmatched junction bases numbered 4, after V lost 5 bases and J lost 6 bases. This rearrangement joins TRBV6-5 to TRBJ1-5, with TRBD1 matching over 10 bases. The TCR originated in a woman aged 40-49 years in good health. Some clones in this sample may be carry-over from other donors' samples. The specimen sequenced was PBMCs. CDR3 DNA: TGTGCCAGCAGTCCGGACAGGGGGGGTCAGCCCCAGCATTTT. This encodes CASSPDRGGQPQHF.